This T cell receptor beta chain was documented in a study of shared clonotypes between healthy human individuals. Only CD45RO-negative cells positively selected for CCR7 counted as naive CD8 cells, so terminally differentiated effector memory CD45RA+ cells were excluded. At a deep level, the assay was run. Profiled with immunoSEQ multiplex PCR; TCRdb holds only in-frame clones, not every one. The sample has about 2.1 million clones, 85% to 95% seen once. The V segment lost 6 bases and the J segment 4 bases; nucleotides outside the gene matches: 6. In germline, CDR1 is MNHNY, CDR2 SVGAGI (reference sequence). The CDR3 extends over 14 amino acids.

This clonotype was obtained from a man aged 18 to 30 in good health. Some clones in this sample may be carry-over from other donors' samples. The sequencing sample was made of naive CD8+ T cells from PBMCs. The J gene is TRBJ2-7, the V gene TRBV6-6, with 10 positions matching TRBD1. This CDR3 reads CASRETGGIYEQYF. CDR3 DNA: TGTGCCAGCAGAGAGACAGGGGGCATATACGAGCAGTACTTC.